This is a list of T cell receptor beta chains from one sample in a study of PD-1 blockade in classical Hodgkin lymphoma. TCRdb keeps only in-frame clones here, not all; method: immunoSEQ multiplex PCR. The sample carries 17,000 or so clones, 82% recorded once. The specimen comprised peripheral blood mononuclear cells (PBMCs), sampled before the second cycle of nivolumab. The receptors derive from a human donor with classical Hodgkin lymphoma. CDR3s include the opening cysteine and the closing phenylalanine or tryptophan. Each record gives: V gene, J gene, D gene, clone size, CDR3 protein, CDR3 DNA. A D gene is named only where the DNA matches it firmly. Only some rows state a clone size, as once, few, many or a class for expanded clones.

>TRBV7-2|TRBJ2-1|-|-
CASSFNAGSNEQFF
TGTGCCAGCAGCTTTAACGCGGGGAGCAATGAGCAGTTCTTC
>TRBV18|TRBJ1-6|-|-
CASSPESPTPLHF
TGTGCCAGCTCACCAGAATCACCGACACCCCTCCACTTT
>TRBV2|TRBJ2-6|-|-
CASRQRSDSGANVLTF
TGTGCCAGCAGGCAGCGTTCCGACTCTGGGGCCAACGTCCTGACTTTC
>TRBV6-6|TRBJ1-2|-|-
CASRVRGHPGGYTF
TGTGCCAGCAGGGTCAGAGGACACCCCGGGGGCTACACCTTC
>TRBV21-1|TRBJ1-6|-|-
CASSNQGDNSPLHF
TGTGCCAGCAGCAATCAGGGTGATAATTCACCCCTCCACTTT
>TRBV18|TRBJ2-1|-|once
CASSPTTGKSGNEQFF
TGTGCCAGCTCACCTACCACGGGCAAAAGCGGCAATGAGCAGTTCTTC
>TRBV6-4|TRBJ2-1|TRBD2|-
CASSEALSGGLDEQFF
TGTGCCAGCAGTGAGGCACTAAGCGGGGGGTTAGATGAGCAGTTCTTC
>TRBV30|TRBJ1-4|TRBD1|-
CAWSQSGGGNEKLFF
TGTGCCTGGAGCCAATCAGGGGGCGGGAATGAAAAACTGTTTTTT
>TRBV7-6|TRBJ2-7|-|-
CASSSRPLSYEQYF
TGTGCCAGCAGCTCAAGACCGCTCTCCTACGAGCAGTACTTC
>TRBV4-1|TRBJ2-7|TRBD2|once
CASSQARGLAGVYEQYF
TGCGCCAGCAGCCAAGCACGCGGACTAGCGGGGGTCTACGAGCAGTACTTC
>TRBV19|TRBJ1-1|-|once
CASSITGSTYPMNTEAFF
TGTGCCAGTAGTATAACAGGTTCGACTTACCCGATGAACACTGAAGCTTTCTTT
>TRBV5-4|TRBJ2-5|-|-
CASSPYQPGPEGETQYF
TGTGCCAGCAGCCCCTATCAACCGGGCCCGGAGGGAGAGACCCAGTACTTC
>TRBV29-1|TRBJ1-4|-|-
CSVGGSGTGEKLFF
TGCAGCGTTGGGGGGTCCGGGACCGGCGAAAAACTGTTTTTT
>TRBV4-1|TRBJ1-2|-|once
CASSQALTSYGYTF
TGCGCCAGCAGCCAAGCCCTAACAAGCTATGGCTACACCTTC
>TRBV19|TRBJ1-2|-|few
CASSILRSRDGYTF
TGTGCCAGTAGTATCCTCAGGTCCAGAGATGGCTACACCTTC
>TRBV19|TRBJ2-2|-|few
CASSPTDFTGELFF
TGTGCCAGTAGTCCTACAGATTTCACCGGGGAGCTGTTTTTT
>TRBV6-1|TRBJ2-7|-|-
CASSEVSGRTYEQYF
TGTGCCAGCAGTGAAGTATCAGGGCGGACGTACGAGCAGTACTTC
>TRBV7-6|TRBJ1-6|-|-
CASSPGRGDNSPLHF
TGTGCCAGCAGCCCCGGCCGCGGCGATAATTCACCCCTCCACTTT
>TRBV5-6|TRBJ2-5|-|few
CASSLGGGETQYF
TGTGCCAGCAGCTTGGGGGGCGGAGAGACCCAGTACTTC
>TRBV7-6|TRBJ2-3|TRBD1|-
CASSRTGGTDTQYF
TGTGCCAGCAGTAGGACAGGGGGCACAGATACGCAGTATTTT
>TRBV2|TRBJ2-1|TRBD2|-
CASREVGGAVYEQFF
TGTGCCAGCAGGGAGGTCGGGGGGGCCGTCTATGAGCAGTTCTTC
>TRBV5-1|TRBJ2-3|TRBD1|-
CASSKGQGAPTDTQYF
TGCGCCAGCAGCAAGGGACAGGGGGCGCCCACAGATACGCAGTATTTT
>TRBV5-8|TRBJ2-1|TRBD2|-
CASRPRLAGDNEQFF
TGTGCCAGCAGACCCCGACTAGCGGGGGACAATGAGCAGTTCTTC
>TRBV6-4|TRBJ2-2|-|-
CASSDLDSSSTGELFF
TGTGCCAGCAGTGACCTGGACAGTTCTTCCACCGGGGAGCTGTTTTTT
>TRBV5-1|TRBJ1-1|-|-
CASKVFKENTEAFF
TGCGCCAGCAAAGTGTTTAAGGAGAACACTGAAGCTTTCTTT
>TRBV19|TRBJ1-6|-|-
CASSSGQNNSPLHF
TGTGCCAGTAGTTCCGGACAGAATAATTCACCCCTCCACTTT
>TRBV6-1|TRBJ2-3|TRBD2|few
CASSEAAGGPDTQYF
TGTGCCAGCAGTGAAGCAGCGGGGGGGCCAGATACGCAGTATTTT
>TRBV18|TRBJ2-5|-|-
CASSPAGSLETQYF
TGTGCCAGCTCACCAGCAGGGAGTTTGGAGACCCAGTACTTC
>TRBV7-3|TRBJ2-7|TRBD1|-
CASSLQGGQGFNEQYF
TGTGCCAGCAGCTTACAGGGAGGACAGGGTTTCAACGAGCAGTACTTC